What follows are 15 T cell receptor delta chains derived from one specimen sequenced in a study of delta chain sequences of gamma delta T cells. TCRdb ran CATT on the 5' RACE reads. Of some 700 delta-chain clones in the sample, about 38% were seen once. Sequences were obtained from either unsorted cells or a sorted T cell fraction (not recorded which). Source of these receptors: a human donor in good health.

The chain couples TRDV2 to TRDJ1, with 12 bases aligning to TRDD3. The CDR3 is 19 amino acids. Germline assignment: CDR1 GEAIGNYY and CDR2 EKD. Trimming took 0 bases from V and 4 from J; bases not matched to a gene: 14. CDR3 DNA: TGTGCCTGTGACACCGTTTTTCTGGGGGATACGCGATCAGACGATAAACTCATCTTT. Amino acid sequence: CACDTVFLGDTRSDDKLIF.

V gene TRDV2 combines with J gene TRDJ1, with TRDD3 matching over 13 bases. This CDR3 has 18 residues. CDR1 and CDR2 from the germline V gene are GEAIGNYY and EKD. V dropped 2 bases and J dropped 7; count of bases not matched to a gene: 15. In DNA form, the CDR3 reads TGTGCCTGTGACAGAATCTCGACTGGGGGATACGAACGTGGTAAACTCATCTTT. Amino acid sequence: CACDRISTGGYERGKLIF.

About this clone: The protein recorded in TCRdb matches a much larger clone and deviates from this DNA's translation at residue 5, suggesting a read error; the protein here is obtained by translating the DNA. The chain links TRDV2 to TRDJ1; 13 bases agree with TRDD3. Germline V gives CDR1 GEAIGNYY, CDR2 EKD. The J segment lost 1 base and the V segment lost 2 bases, leaving 18 bases of the junction unmatched. There are 21 residues in the CDR3. CDR3 amino acids: CACDNVTGGYASPHFTDKLIF. The CDR3 DNA sequence: TGTGCCTGTGACAACGTTACTGGGGGATACGCCTCCCCTCATTTCACCGATAAACTCATCTTT.

By share, this clone counts as hyperexpanded. This sample also contains other DNA sequences that code for the same CDR3. The chain combines TRDV2 with TRDJ1; 13 positions match TRDD3. CDR3 length: 21 residues. J gave up 1 base and V 0 bases, and 16 bases lay outside the gene matches. Germline V gives CDR1 GEAIGNYY, CDR2 EKD. The CDR3 bases are TGTGCCTGTGACACCGTTACTGGGGGATACGCCTCCCCTCATTTCACCGATAAACTCATCTTT. Amino acid sequence: CACDTVTGGYASPHFTDKLIF.

This clone was seen a few times. For this DNA, TCRdb reports the protein of a much larger clone, which diverges at residue 13, most likely from a read error; the protein presented here is translated directly from the DNA. The J gene was identified as TRDJ3, and no V gene was called; the listed D gene, TRDD3, was not tested against the DNA. CDR3 length: 21 amino acids. This CDR3 is CAIVSWGTVIMCFWDTRQMFF. DNA for the CDR3: TGTGCAATTGTCTCTTGGGGGACTGTCATAATGTGCTTCTGGGACACCCGACAGATGTTTTTC.

V gene TRDV2 combines with J gene TRDJ3, with 7 bases matching TRDD3. Germline loops: CDR1 GEAIGNYY, CDR2 EKD. With 2 bases clipped from V and 8 bases from J, the junction kept 17 bases outside the gene matches. The CDR3 extends over 19 amino acids. The CDR3 protein is CACDNVNYGGIKYTRQMFF. For the CDR3, the DNA is TGTGCCTGTGACAACGTGAACTACGGGGGGATTAAGTACACCCGACAGATGTTTTTC.

On this clone itself: A read error is likely here: a far larger clone is one base away. The J gene is TRDJ1, the V gene TRDV2, with 8 bases that match TRDD3. With 0 bases clipped from V and 5 bases from J, the junction kept 31 bases outside the gene matches. The CDR3 loop spans 23 amino acids. Germline V gives CDR1 GEAIGNYY, CDR2 EKD. In nucleotides, the CDR3 is TGTGCCTGTGACACCGTCTCGCCGGCCGTCGTTGGGGGATCCAAGCTGAGGGGGGATAAACTCATCTTT. Encoded protein: CACDTVSPAVVGGSKLRGDKLIF.

In its sample, this clone was seen a few times. A far larger clone is one nucleotide away, so this likely arose from a read error. This CDR3 is also generated by other DNA sequences in the sample. The rearrangement links TRDV2 to TRDJ1; 11 bases map to TRDD3. With V trimmed by 4 bases and J by 3 bases, 9 bases remained unmatched. The CDR3 has 16 residues. CDR1 and CDR2 from the germline V gene are GEAIGNYY and EKD. CDR3: CACDKMGDTRADKLIF. CDR3 in DNA: TGTGCCTGTGATAAGATGGGGGATACGCGCGCCGATAAACTCATCTTT.

This clone is categorized as hyperexpanded. The same CDR3 is also encoded by other DNA sequences in this sample. V gene TRDV2 combines with J gene TRDJ1, with a tentative D call TRDD3 (8 bases). Deletions cut 3 bases from V and 0 bases from J, with 22 bases between. Germline V gene sequence: CDR1 GEAIGNYY, CDR2 EKD. CDR3 length: 18 residues. The CDR3 DNA sequence: TGTGCCTGTGACCGGATTCCTACTGGGGGTTACAACACCGATAAACTCATCTTT. Its translation is CACDRIPTGGYNTDKLIF.

Relative to its sample, this clone is hyperexpanded. This specimen includes other DNA sequences encoding the same CDR3. This sequence joins TRDV1 and TRDJ1; TRDD3 matches 10 bases. J was trimmed by 5 bases and V by 5 bases; bases with no gene match: 38. There are 25 residues in the CDR3. Germline CDR1 TSWWSYY, CDR2 QGS. The chain's CDR3 is CALGNNAQFLLPRYRGGYGEDKLIF. The CDR3 bases are TGTGCTCTTGGGAACAACGCCCAATTCCTACTCCCACGGTATCGAGGGGGATACGGAGAGGATAAACTCATCTTT.

The sample holds one count of this clone. Since a far larger clone is one base different, this is likely a read error. The same CDR3 is also encoded by other DNA sequences in this sample. V usage is TRDV2 and J usage is TRDJ3; the D gene is possibly TRDD3 (5 bases). The CDR3 loop spans 17 amino acids. The germline gives CDR1 GEAIGNYY, CDR2 EKD. The DNA of the CDR3 is TGTGCCTGTGACCCGCCCGTCAACTCCTGGGACACCAGACAGATGTTTTTC. This translates into CACDPPVNSWDTRQMFF.

By share, this clone ranks as medium-sized (0.01 to 0.1%). This is likely an artifact of a read error, given a far larger clone one base away. The rearrangement joins TRDV2 to TRDJ1; D possibly corresponds to TRDD3 (6 bases). This CDR3 spans 18 amino acids. V lost 1 base and J lost 0, with 20 bases in between. Germline CDR1 reads GEAIGNYY; CDR2 reads EKD. The CDR3 DNA is TGTGCCTGTGACACGCTGTGGGATATTGGGGCGGACACCGATAAACTCATCTTT. It encodes CACDTLWDIGADTDKLIF.

This clone was counted only a few times. This sequence joins TRDV1 and TRDJ3; 9 nucleotides agree with TRDD3. CDR1 and CDR2 (germline): TSWWSYY, QGS. The CDR3 covers 19 residues. Losses at the gene ends were 5 bases for V and 4 bases for J; bases not matched to a gene: 12. CDR3 region: CALGNNAPTGGWDTRQMFF. The CDR3 nucleotides read TGTGCTCTTGGGAACAACGCACCCACTGGGGGATGGGACACCCGACAGATGTTTTTC.

For the CDR3, the DNA is TGTGCTCTTGGGAACAACACCGATAAACTCATCTTT. It is translated as CALGNNTDKLIF. The rearrangement joins TRDV1 to TRDJ1; no definite D call. V lost 5 bases and J 0 bases, leaving 4 bases between the germline ends. CDR1 is TSWWSYY, CDR2 QGS, per germline. This CDR3 has 12 amino acids.

The V and J genes are TRDV2 and TRDJ1; 8 nucleotides match TRDD3. With 4 bases clipped from V and 8 bases from J, the junction kept 8 bases outside the gene matches. The CDR3 is 13 amino acids. Germline loops: CDR1 GEAIGNYY, CDR2 EKD. The chain's CDR3 is CACDPVLGGKLIF. The CDR3 DNA follows: TGTGCCTGTGATCCTGTACTGGGGGGGAAACTCATCTTT.